The 10 T cell receptor beta chains given below trace back to one sample, sequenced in a study of blood T cell repertoires in COVID-19. Sequencing used immunoSEQ multiplex PCR; TCRdb keeps in-frame clones, though not all of them. The data hold about 230,000 clones, with 85% to 90% observed a single time. The sequencing sample was made of peripheral blood. These receptors all come from a man in his fifties or sixties with COVID-19, enrolled during active disease.

The rearrangement links TRBV4-3 to TRBJ2-2; 9 positions agree with TRBD1. Losses at the gene ends were 5 bases for V and 5 bases for J; bases not matched to a gene: 9. The CDR3 consists of 16 residues. Germline V CDR1 and CDR2: LGHNA, YSLEER. As DNA, the CDR3 is TGCGCCAGCAGCGAGCCGGGACAGGGTCAGACCGGGGAGCTGTTTTTT. Translating it yields CASSEPGQGQTGELFF.

The V gene is TRBV7-2, the J gene TRBJ2-3; a possible D gene is TRBD1 (5 bases). The CDR3 extends over 16 amino acids. Germline CDR1 SGHTA, CDR2 FQGNSA. Deletions cut 1 base from V and 0 bases from J, with 11 bases between. The CDR3 reads CASSLVGQGSTDTQYF. CDR3 coding DNA: TGTGCCAGCAGCTTAGTAGGCCAGGGAAGCACAGATACGCAGTATTTT.

The CDR3 region has the DNA TGTGCCTGGAGGACAGCTAACTATGGCTACACCTTC. This sequence encodes CAWRTANYGYTF. This sequence joins TRBV30 and TRBJ1-2; D possibly corresponds to TRBD1 (5 bases). Germline-derived CDR1 and CDR2 are GTSNPN and SVGIG (reference sequence). V was pared by 3 bases and J by 0 bases, with 5 bases between. The CDR3 spans 12 residues. Based on the CDR3 plus reference TRBV30 and TRBJ1-2, the full variable domain is SQTIHQWPATLVQPVGSPLSLECTVEGTSNPNLYWYRQAAGRGLQLLFYSVGIGQISSEVPQNLSASRPQDRQFILSSKKLLLSDSGFYLCAWRTANYGYTFGSGTRLTVV.

The chain couples TRBV7-9 to TRBJ2-5, with 7 bases lining up with TRBD2. CDR3 length: 16 residues. V trimming: 5 bases; J trimming: 2 bases; junction bases outside the gene matches: 11. The V gene's germline CDR1 is SEHNR and CDR2 FQNEAQ (reference sequence). The CDR3 DNA reads TGTGCCAGCAGCCCACCTTGGGCGGGGGTACAAGAGACCCAGTACTTC. Amino acids: CASSPPWAGVQETQYF.

The chain links TRBV28 to TRBJ1-6, with 8 bases aligning to TRBD1. The CDR3 runs to 14 residues. V dropped 5 bases and J dropped 14; count of bases not matched to a gene: 11. Germline assignment: CDR1 MDHEN and CDR2 SYDVKM. CDR3 DNA: TGTGCCAGCAGTAAATACAGGGGGACTCCGGCCCTCCACTTT. Amino acid sequence: CASSKYRGTPALHF. Full variable domain (rest looked up from reference TRBV28 and TRBJ1-6): DVKVTQSSRYLVKRTGEKVFLECVQDMDHENMFWYRQDPGLGLRLIYFSYDVKMKEKGDIPEGYSVSREKKERFSLILESASTNQTSMYLCASSKYRGTPALHFGNGTRLTVT.

The chain is built from TRBV6-1 and TRBJ2-7; TRBD1 agrees at 11 bases. Germline lookup yields CDR1 MNHNS and CDR2 SASEGT. Trimming at V came to 2 bases and at J to 3 bases, leaving 6 bases not matched to a gene. The CDR3 is 16 amino acids. As DNA, the CDR3 is TGTGCCAGCAGTGAAAAAGGCGGGACAGGGGGCTACGAGCAGTACTTC. The encoded protein is CASSEKGGTGGYEQYF.

The chain couples TRBV5-1 to TRBJ1-2; 9 bases are shared with TRBD1. The CDR3 has 14 residues. The J segment lost 6 bases and the V segment lost 4 bases, leaving 7 bases of the junction unmatched. Looked up from germline, CDR1 is SGHRS and CDR2 is YFSETQ. The CDR3 DNA reads as TGCGCCAGCAGCCCCCAGGACAGGGGTCATGGCTACACCTTC. As protein: CASSPQDRGHGYTF.

V gene TRBV6-5 combines with J gene TRBJ1-6; D not certain. V lost 0 bases and J 12 bases, leaving 12 bases between the germline ends. Germline V gives CDR1 MNHEY, CDR2 SVGAGI. This CDR3 comprises 14 residues. This CDR3 reads CASSYSLGPLPLHF. The CDR3 DNA sequence: TGTGCCAGCAGTTACTCTTTGGGCCCACTACCCCTCCACTTT.

The chain carries TRBV5-8 and TRBJ2-1, with 9 bases fitting TRBD1. The CDR3 sequence is 16 residues long. The ends lost 0 bases at V and 3 bases at J; junction bases unmatched: 4. CDR1 and CDR2 from the germline V gene are SGHTS and YDEGEE. This CDR3 reads CASSLGGTGFYNEQFF. The CDR3 DNA sequence: TGTGCCAGCAGCTTGGGCGGGACAGGGTTCTACAATGAGCAGTTCTTC.

This rearrangement joins TRBV19 to TRBJ2-7; TRBD2 matches 10 bases. The CDR3 is 15 amino acids. With 9 bases clipped from V and 0 bases from J, the junction kept 8 bases outside the gene matches. Germline V gene lookup returns CDR1 LNHDA and CDR2 SQIVND (reference sequence). The CDR3 reads CASSSGSISSYEQYF. CDR3 coding DNA: TGTGCCAGCTCTAGCGGGAGTATAAGCTCCTACGAGCAGTACTTC.